This passage covers 22 T cell receptor beta chains from one sample sequenced in a study of CD8 T cells in ankylosing spondylitis. TCRdb reprocessed the 5' RACE reads with MiXCR, giving one entry per CDR3 protein. The table records fewer than 200,000 distinct CDR3 sequences, around a sixth of them present only once. Sequenced input: blood, either unsorted or a sorted T cell fraction (not recorded which). These TCRs come from a male donor aged 5 to 29 with ankylosing spondylitis or in good health (not recorded which).

This clonotype was picked up many times. The V and J genes are TRBV27 and TRBJ1-1; D perhaps matches TRBD1 (5 bases). The CDR3 extends over 17 amino acids. Germline V gene data show CDR1 as MNHEY and CDR2 as SMNVEV (reference sequence). The germline V and J ends were trimmed by 7 bases and 5 bases, with 26 bases remaining between them. Here the CDR3 DNA reads TGTGCCAGCATGGATCGCCTGGGCGGGGGAGAGGGAACTGAAGCTTTCTTT. This sequence encodes CASMDRLGGGEGTEAFF.

The genes are TRBV29-1 and TRBJ2-7, with D possibly being TRBD1 (6 bases). The germline gives CDR1 SQVTM, CDR2 ANQGSEA. This CDR3 contains 11 residues. V lost 6 bases, J lost 6 bases, and 12 bases lay in between. CDR3 in amino acids: CSVAGETEQYF. In nucleotides, the CDR3 is TGCAGCGTGGCAGGGGAGACCGAGCAGTACTTC.

This clonotype was recorded many times. The chain carries TRBV6-5 and TRBJ2-3; the D gene is possibly TRBD2 (5 bases). The germline CDR1 and CDR2 sequences are MNHEY and SVGAGI. V lost 8 bases and J 0 bases, leaving 12 bases between the germline ends. The length of the CDR3 is 14 residues. Here the CDR3 reads CASSPGGSTDTQYF. CDR3 DNA: TGTGCCAGCTCCCCCGGCGGGAGCACAGATACGCAGTATTTT.

This clonotype was detected many times. The rearrangement links TRBV7-2 to TRBJ2-7; TRBD1 matches at 7 bases. Unmatched junction bases numbered 8, after V lost 5 bases and J lost 1 base. The germline gives CDR1 SGHTA, CDR2 FQGNSA. This CDR3 is built from 15 residues. The DNA of the CDR3 is TGTGCCAGCAGCCCAACAGGGGCCGTTTCCTACGAGCAGTACTTC. It encodes CASSPTGAVSYEQYF.

This clonotype was counted many times. The V call is TRBV5-6, the J call TRBJ2-5; 8 bases are shared with TRBD2. Germline assignment: CDR1 SGHDT and CDR2 YYEEEE. J lost 0 bases, V lost 4 bases, and 11 bases had no gene match. The CDR3 is 17 amino acids. The CDR3 loop is CASSPPGGGRYQETQYF. The CDR3 coding sequence is TGTGCCAGCAGCCCACCGGGGGGGGGACGTTACCAAGAGACCCAGTACTTC.

There are many counts of this clonotype. The chain joins TRBV11-1 to TRBJ2-1; 7 bases line up with TRBD2. The V gene end was trimmed by 5 bases and the J gene end by 9 bases; junction bases not matched to a gene: 4. Germline assignment: CDR1 SGHAT and CDR2 FQDESV (reference sequence). This CDR3 region has 12 residues. The CDR3 DNA reads TGTGCCAGCAGCCCGGGAGGAAGTGAGCAGTTCTTC. Translation gives CASSPGGSEQFF. Supplemented by reference TRBV11-1 and TRBJ2-1, the full variable domain reads EAEVAQSPRYKITEKSQAVAFWCDPISGHATLYWYRQILGQGPELLVQFQDESVVDDSQLPKDRFSAERLKGVDSTLKIQPAELGDSAMYLCASSPGGSEQFFGPGTRLTVL.

This clonotype was seen repeatedly, ten times or more. This rearrangement joins TRBV20-1 to TRBJ1-4; unclear D gene. V gave up 1 base and J gave up 8 bases, with 5 bases separating them. Germline values: CDR1 DFQATT, CDR2 SNEGSKA (reference sequence). CDR3 length: 11 amino acids. This CDR3 is CSARVWEKLFF. CDR3 sequence (DNA): TGCAGTGCTAGAGTATGGGAAAAACTGTTTTTT.

This clonotype has a count of ten or more. A read error may account for a junction end that differs from germline. This chain connects TRBV7-9 to TRBJ1-2; tentative D call: TRBD1 (6 bases). Germline-derived CDR1 and CDR2 are SEHNR and FQNEAQ (reference sequence). This CDR3 is 15 amino acids long. CDR3 nucleotides: TGTTCCAGCAGCTTTTCCGGGACACCAGTCGGGGGCTACACCTTC. This sequence encodes CSSSFSGTPVGGYTF.

This clonotype was recorded many times. The genes are TRBV5-1 and TRBJ2-1, with a tentative D call TRBD2 (7 bases). Trimming took off 4 bases at V and 10 bases at J, with 15 bases between the two ends. The CDR3 covers 13 residues. Germline CDR1 reads SGHRS; CDR2 reads YFSETQ. Here the CDR3 reads CASSTGTGGEQFF. CDR3 nucleotides: TGCGCCAGCAGCACCGGCACGGGGGGCGAGCAGTTCTTC.

This clonotype was seen ten or more times. The chain employs TRBV20-1 and TRBJ1-5; D possibly corresponds to TRBD1 (5 bases). The CDR3 length is 13 residues. From germline, CDR1 is DFQATT and CDR2 SNEGSKA (reference sequence). Deletions cut 7 bases from V and 7 bases from J, with 17 bases between. CDR3 sequence: CSVQHGGDQPQHF. For the CDR3, the DNA is TGCAGTGTTCAGCACGGGGGGGACCAGCCCCAGCATTTT.

This chain joins TRBV11-2 and TRBJ2-4, with unresolved D. There are 15 residues in the CDR3. Trimming stripped 0 bases from V and 4 bases from J, with 10 bases between. The germline V gene encodes CDR1 SGHAT and CDR2 FQNNGV. CDR3 sequence: CASSLETAAKNIQYF. The CDR3 coding sequence is TGTGCCAGCAGCTTAGAGACGGCGGCGAAAAACATTCAGTACTTC.

This clonotype was seen many times. The chain uses TRBV12-3 or TRBV12-4 and TRBJ2-6, with TRBD2 as a possible D gene (6 bases). The V gene lost 5 bases and the J gene lost 4 bases, with 12 bases spanning the gap. The CDR3 is 15 residues long. CDR3 loop: CASSRREVGANVLTF. The CDR3 DNA follows: TGTGCCAGCAGTCGCAGGGAGGTGGGGGCCAACGTCCTGACTTTC.

This clonotype was recorded at least ten times. V gene TRBV28 combines with J gene TRBJ2-1, with D possibly matching TRBD2 (6 bases). The ends were cut back, 6 bases at V and 4 bases at J, with 10 bases in the middle. Germline CDR1 MDHEN, CDR2 SYDVKM. The CDR3 spans 13 residues. CDR3 DNA: TGTGCCAGCAGCGCGGGGCGATACAATGAGCAGTTCTTC. This translates into CASSAGRYNEQFF. Filled out from reference TRBV28 and TRBJ2-1, the complete variable domain reads DVKVTQSSRYLVKRTGEKVFLECVQDMDHENMFWYRQDPGLGLRLIYFSYDVKMKEKGDIPEGYSVSREKKERFSLILESASTNQTSMYLCASSAGRYNEQFFGPGTRLTVL.

The chain joins TRBV6-5 to TRBJ2-7, with D uncertain. The V gene's germline CDR1 is MNHEY and CDR2 SVGAGI. The CDR3 runs 13 residues. Trimming removed 6 bases at V and 3 bases at J, with 12 bases between. The CDR3 here is CASSRLGNYEQYV. DNA of the CDR3: TGTGCCAGCAGCCGACTGGGGAACTACGAGCAGTACGTC.

This sequence joins TRBV9 and TRBJ2-7, with D possibly being TRBD2 (6 bases). The germline CDR1 and CDR2 sequences are SGDLS and YYNGEE. The CDR3 is made up of 15 amino acids. Trimming pared 5 bases from V and 4 bases from J, leaving 19 bases between. CDR3 bases: TGTGCCAGCAGTCGGGAGTTAGGACGATATTACGAGCAGTACTTC. This encodes CASSRELGRYYEQYF.

Ten or more counts support this clonotype. The CDR3 reads CSARVRTPLDEQYF. CDR3 bases: TGCAGTGCTAGAGTCAGGACTCCACTCGACGAGCAGTACTTC. The gene calls are TRBV20-1 and TRBJ2-7; tentative D call: TRBD2 (5 bases). There are 14 residues in the CDR3. V gave up 1 base and J gave up 5 bases, with 15 bases separating them. The V gene's germline CDR1 is DFQATT and CDR2 SNEGSKA (reference sequence).

This clonotype came up many times. The gene calls are TRBV20-1 and TRBJ1-5; 7 bases align to TRBD1. The CDR3 runs 14 residues. J lost 3 bases, V lost 3 bases, and 5 bases had no gene match. Germline values: CDR1 DFQATT, CDR2 SNEGSKA (reference sequence). This chain's CDR3 is CSASGTDPNQPQHF. In nucleotides, the CDR3 is TGCAGTGCTAGCGGGACAGACCCCAATCAGCCCCAGCATTTT.

This clonotype was observed many times. The chain joins TRBV5-1 to TRBJ2-1; 7 bases fit TRBD2. V was pared by 4 bases and J by 6 bases, with 10 bases of the junction left unmatched. CDR1 is SGHRS, CDR2 YFSETQ, per germline. CDR3 length: 15 amino acids. The CDR3 coding sequence is TGCGCCAGCAGCACAGGACTAGTGGCTGGCAATGAGCAGTTCTTC. This encodes CASSTGLVAGNEQFF.

This clonotype was picked up many times. This chain connects TRBV27 to TRBJ2-7, with 10 bases matching TRBD2. The CDR3 sequence is 14 residues long. The J segment lost 6 bases and the V segment lost 3 bases, leaving 5 bases of the junction unmatched. Germline CDR1 and CDR2: MNHEY and SMNVEV (reference sequence). The CDR3 region has the DNA TGTGCCAGCAGTTTCGGCCCTAGCGGGAGCGAGCAGTACGTC. Translation gives CASSFGPSGSEQYV.

There are many counts of this clonotype. This rearrangement joins TRBV30 to TRBJ1-3; D might be TRBD1 (5 bases). Between the trimmed V and J ends, which lost 5 bases and 0 bases, there was a span of 5 bases. CDR1 and CDR2 (germline): GTSNPN, SVGIG (reference sequence). The CDR3 consists of 12 residues. CDR3 DNA: TGTGCCTGGGGGGCCTCTGGAAACACCATATATTTT. Amino acids: CAWGASGNTIYF.

This clonotype was seen at least ten times. CDR3 residues: CASSFRDPYNEQFF. DNA for the CDR3: TGCGCCAGCAGCTTTAGGGACCCTTACAATGAGCAGTTCTTC. The chain combines TRBV5-1 with TRBJ2-1, with D possibly called TRBD1 or TRBD2 (5 bases each). The CDR3 contains 14 residues. Germline CDR1 reads SGHRS; CDR2 reads YFSETQ. Deletions cut 2 bases from V and 4 bases from J, with 10 bases between.

In this sample, this clonotype turned up many times. The chain employs TRBV7-8 and TRBJ2-7; D unclear. The CDR3 is 12 residues long. With 3 bases removed from V and 3 bases from J, the gap between germline ends came to 6 bases. CDR1 and CDR2 from the germline V gene are SGHVS and FQNEAQ. This CDR3 is CASSFRLYEQYF. CDR3 DNA sequence: TGTGCCAGCAGCTTTCGGCTCTACGAGCAGTACTTC.